This T cell receptor beta chain originates from a study of blood T cell repertoires in COVID-19. Clones were read by immunoSEQ multiplex PCR, and TCRdb kept only the in-frame ones, dropping some. The sample lists approximately 100,000 clones, roughly 91% occurring once. The sequencing input was peripheral blood. The sequence derives from a human donor in a cohort sampled during active COVID-19.

DNA for the CDR3: TGTGCCAGCAGTTTATCCACAGGGAGCTCCTACGAGCAGTACTTC. This translates into CASSLSTGSSYEQYF. The chain links TRBV28 to TRBJ2-7, with D maybe TRBD1 (6 bases). V lost 1 base to trimming and J lost 0 bases, with 10 bases between them. This CDR3 is 15 amino acids long. The germline V gene has CDR1 MDHEN and CDR2 SYDVKM. The variable domain in full, with the rest retrieved from reference TRBV28 and TRBJ2-7, is DVKVTQSSRYLVKRTGEKVFLECVQDMDHENMFWYRQDPGLGLRLIYFSYDVKMKEKGDIPEGYSVSREKKERFSLILESASTNQTSMYLCASSLSTGSSYEQYFGPGTRLTVT.